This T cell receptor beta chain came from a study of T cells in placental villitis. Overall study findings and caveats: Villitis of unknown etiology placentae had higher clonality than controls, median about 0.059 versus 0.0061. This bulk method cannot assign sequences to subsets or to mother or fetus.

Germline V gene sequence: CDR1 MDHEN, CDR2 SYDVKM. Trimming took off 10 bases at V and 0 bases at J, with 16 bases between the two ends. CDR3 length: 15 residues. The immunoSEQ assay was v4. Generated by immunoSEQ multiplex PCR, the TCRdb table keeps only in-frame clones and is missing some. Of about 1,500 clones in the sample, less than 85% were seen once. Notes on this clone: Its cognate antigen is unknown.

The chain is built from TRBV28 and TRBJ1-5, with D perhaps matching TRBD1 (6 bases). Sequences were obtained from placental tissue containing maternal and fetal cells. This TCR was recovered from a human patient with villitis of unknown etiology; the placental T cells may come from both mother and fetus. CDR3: CAILTGRNSNQPQHF. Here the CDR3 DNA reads TGTGCCATTCTGACAGGTCGAAATAGCAATCAGCCCCAGCATTTT.